Given below is one TCR beta chain in context. The target antigen is unknown. CDR1 and CDR2 (germline): KGHSH, LQKENI. The CDR3 is made up of 14 amino acids. V gave up 6 bases and J gave up 3 bases; unmatched junction bases: 8. This sample is drawn from a study of beta chain features in type 1 diabetes. General study results and limits: Within each of all four CD4+ subsets, Type 1 diabetes patients had TCRB CDR3s that were moderately but significantly shorter. Type 1 diabetes patients showed fewer insertions and more deletions at VDJ junctions.

The whole isolated RNA underwent reverse transcription, so sequencing captured expressed TCRB transcripts. Measured with immunoSEQ multiplex PCR; TCRdb has only the in-frame clones, and not every one. This table holds about 240,000 clones, 25% to 35% found once. The genes are TRBV18 and TRBJ2-7, with 7 bases fitting TRBD1. The sequence was obtained from a man aged 25-45 years in good health. Specimen: central memory CD4+ T cells from blood. The DNA for the CDR3 is TGTGCCAGCTCCGATGACAGGGTAATCTACGAGCAGTACTTC. This translates into CASSDDRVIYEQYF.